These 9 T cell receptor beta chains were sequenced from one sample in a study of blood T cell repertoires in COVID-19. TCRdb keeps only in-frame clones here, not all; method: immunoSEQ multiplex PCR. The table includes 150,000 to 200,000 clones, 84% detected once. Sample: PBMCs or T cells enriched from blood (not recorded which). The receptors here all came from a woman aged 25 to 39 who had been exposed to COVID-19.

The CDR3 sequence: CASRQGESRTEAFF. CDR3 nucleotides: TGTGCCAGCAGACAGGGAGAGTCTCGCACTGAAGCTTTCTTT. This sequence joins TRBV5-4 and TRBJ1-1; D is perhaps TRBD1 (6 bases). The CDR3 loop spans 14 amino acids. Trimming removed 5 bases at V and 4 bases at J, with 15 bases between. CDR1 is SGHNT and CDR2 is YYREEE in the germline V gene (reference sequence).

The DNA of the CDR3 is TGTGCCAGCAGCACTCGGAACACCGGGGAGCTGTTTTTT. It is translated as CASSTRNTGELFF. The chain employs TRBV4-2 and TRBJ2-2; no reliable D call. The germline V gene encodes CDR1 LGHNA and CDR2 YNFKEQ. This CDR3 is built from 13 residues. With 5 bases removed from V and 1 base from J, the gap between germline ends came to 5 bases.

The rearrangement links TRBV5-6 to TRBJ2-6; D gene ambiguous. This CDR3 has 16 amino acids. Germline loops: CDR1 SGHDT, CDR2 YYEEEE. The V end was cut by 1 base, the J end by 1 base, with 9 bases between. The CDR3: CASSLWLVSGANVLTF. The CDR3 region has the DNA TGTGCCAGCAGCTTGTGGCTTGTATCTGGGGCCAACGTCCTGACTTTC.

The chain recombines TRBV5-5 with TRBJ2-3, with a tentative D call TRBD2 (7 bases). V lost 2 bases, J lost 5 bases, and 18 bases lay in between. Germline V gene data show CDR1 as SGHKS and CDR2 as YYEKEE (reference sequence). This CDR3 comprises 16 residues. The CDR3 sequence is CASSLGGGSIGDTQYF. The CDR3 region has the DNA TGTGCCAGCAGCTTAGGCGGGGGCTCCATTGGAGATACGCAGTATTTT.

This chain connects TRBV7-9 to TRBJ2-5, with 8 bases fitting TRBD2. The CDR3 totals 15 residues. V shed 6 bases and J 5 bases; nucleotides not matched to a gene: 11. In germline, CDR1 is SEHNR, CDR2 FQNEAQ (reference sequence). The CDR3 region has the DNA TGTGCCAGCAGACCTCCGGGACTAGGGCGGGAGACCCAGTACTTC. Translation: CASRPPGLGRETQYF.

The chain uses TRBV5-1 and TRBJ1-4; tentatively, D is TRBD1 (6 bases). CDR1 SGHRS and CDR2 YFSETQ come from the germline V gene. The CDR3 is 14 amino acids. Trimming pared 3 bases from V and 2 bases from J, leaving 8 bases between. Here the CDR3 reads CASSYRATNEKLFF. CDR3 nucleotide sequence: TGCGCCAGCAGCTACAGGGCGACTAATGAAAAACTGTTTTTT.

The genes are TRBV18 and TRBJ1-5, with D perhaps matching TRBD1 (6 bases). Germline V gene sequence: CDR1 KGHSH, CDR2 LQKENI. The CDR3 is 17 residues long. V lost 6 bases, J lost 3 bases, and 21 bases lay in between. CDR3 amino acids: CASSPSGGSNANQPQHF. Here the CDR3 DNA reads TGTGCCAGCTCCCCCAGCGGGGGCAGCAACGCCAATCAGCCCCAGCATTTT.

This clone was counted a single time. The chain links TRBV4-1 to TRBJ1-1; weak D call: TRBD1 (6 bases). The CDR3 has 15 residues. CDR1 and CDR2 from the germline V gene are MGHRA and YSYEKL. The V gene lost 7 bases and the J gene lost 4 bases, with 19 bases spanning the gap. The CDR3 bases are TGCGCCAGCAACTTGGGGGCGGGGGCGCCCACTGAAGCTTTCTTT. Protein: CASNLGAGAPTEAFF.

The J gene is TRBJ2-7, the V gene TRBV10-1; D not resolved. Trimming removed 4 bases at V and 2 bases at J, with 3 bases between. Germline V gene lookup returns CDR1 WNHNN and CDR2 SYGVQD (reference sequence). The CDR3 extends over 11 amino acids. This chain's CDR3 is CASSAAYEQYF. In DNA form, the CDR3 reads TGCGCCAGCAGTGCGGCCTACGAGCAGTACTTC.